Below, 22 T cell receptor beta chains from the same sample are listed, as sequenced in a study of T cell clonality in common variable immunodeficiency (dated by TCRdb to 2015 to 2017). Library preparation employed the immunoSEQ multiplex PCR assay. The table was pulled from immuneACCESS by TCRdb, which kept in-frame rearrangements only. Such tables lose some clones; where checked, under half of the loss comes from unresolved V genes, and the rest has no known cause. The table for this sample lists some 50,000 clones, none of them counted only once. The ten largest account for approximately 6.2% of the sample. Sequencing input: peripheral blood mononuclear cells. These receptors originate from a person between 18 and 75 years old in good health.

Many counts were recorded for this clone. The read halts 3 residues ahead of the CDR3 end, with the missing end drawn from the germline J gene. This CDR3 is also generated by other DNA sequences in the sample. J is TRBJ2-4 and V is TRBV6-2 or TRBV6-3; D is ambiguous. Germline assignment: CDR1 MNHEY and CDR2 SVGEGT. This CDR3 contains 13 residues. The CDR3 here is CASSPSAVPYQYF. The part of the CDR3 DNA that was read is TGTGCCAGCAGCCCGTCGGCGGTCCCTTAT.

This clone has a count of ten or more. The read terminates 3 residues before the CDR3 end, so the remaining end is supplied by the germline J gene. The rearrangement links TRBV5-6 to TRBJ2-2, with D unresolved. The CDR3 loop spans 13 amino acids. Germline assignment: CDR1 SGHDT and CDR2 YYEEEE. CDR3 protein: CASSLASISPLFF. The sequenced part of the CDR3 DNA is TGTGCCAGCAGCTTGGCCTCTATTTCACCG.

This clone is medium-sized. Read data end 3 residues before the CDR3 end; the end is taken from the germline J gene. The rearrangement joins TRBV20-1 to TRBJ2-3, with D uncertain. The CDR3 consists of 16 residues. From germline, CDR1 is DFQATT and CDR2 SNEGSKA (reference sequence). Trimming removed 4 bases from V and 0 bases from J, with 17 bases in between. The CDR3 spells CSAINPSYPSTDTQYF. Incomplete CDR3 DNA: TGCAGTGCTATAAACCCCTCCTACCCGAGCACAGATACG.

A word on this clone: The read gets to within 3 residues of the CDR3 end, and the germline J gene fills in the rest. The genes are TRBV2 and TRBJ1-1; D perhaps matches TRBD1 (5 bases). Germline CDR1 reads SNHLY; CDR2 reads FYNNEI. Deletions cut 8 bases from V and 3 bases from J, with 10 bases between. The CDR3 has 12 amino acids. The CDR3 loop is CASLGGDTEAFF. The CDR3 bases that were read are TGTGCCAGCTTGGGGGGGGACACTGAA.

The sample holds many counts of this clone. The DNA ends 3 residues before the CDR3 does, and the rest of the CDR3 is filled in from the germline J gene. The rearrangement joins TRBV28 to TRBJ2-5; possibly TRBD2 for D (5 bases). The V gene lost 5 bases and the J gene lost 4 bases, with 14 bases spanning the gap. Germline V gene data show CDR1 as MDHEN and CDR2 as SYDVKM. The CDR3 has 14 amino acids. The CDR3: CASSPRRGSETQYF. The sequenced part of the CDR3 DNA is TGTGCCAGCAGTCCCCGCCGGGGTTCAGAGACC. The full variable domain, completed using reference TRBV28 and TRBJ2-5, is DVKVTQSSRYLVKRTGEKVFLECVQDMDHENMFWYRQDPGLGLRLIYFSYDVKMKEKGDIPEGYSVSREKKERFSLILESASTNQTSMYLCASSPRRGSETQYFGPGTRLLVL.

This clone was detected ten times or more. The DNA ends 3 residues before the CDR3 does, and the rest of the CDR3 is filled in from the germline J gene. V is TRBV10-3 and J is TRBJ2-7; TRBD2 matches 9 bases. Germline assignment: CDR1 ENHRY and CDR2 SYGVKD. V lost 7 bases and J lost 3; bases outside the gene matches: 4. The CDR3 covers 13 residues. This CDR3 is CAITQRGDYEQYF. CDR3 DNA, as far as it was read: TGTGCCATCACGCAGCGGGGGGACTACGAG.

This clone occurred many times. Sequencing ends 3 residues short of the CDR3 end; the germline J gene provides the rest. The J gene is TRBJ2-1, the V gene TRBV19, with TRBD2 identical over 7 bases. The CDR3 runs to 16 residues. Germline V gene data show CDR1 as LNHDA and CDR2 as SQIVND (reference sequence). Trimming removed 3 bases from V and 6 bases from J; junction bases left unmatched: 11. The sequenced part of the CDR3 DNA is TGTGCCAGTAGTATGGGGCCGGGGGGAGCTCTCAATGAG. Protein: CASSMGPGGALNE. The complete CDR3 reads CASSMGPGGALNEQFF.

At least ten counts were recorded for this clone. CDR3 DNA, as far as it was read: TGTGCCAGCAGCTTAGGGCCGGGGTCATCACCC. It codes for CASSLGPGSSP. The full CDR3 reads CASSLGPGSSPLHF. The chain joins TRBV7-2 to TRBJ1-6; D unresolved. Read data end 3 residues before the CDR3 end; the end is taken from the germline J gene. The germline V gene encodes CDR1 SGHTA and CDR2 FQGNSA. This CDR3 spans 14 amino acids. V gave up 1 base and J gave up 10 bases, with 11 bases separating them.

This clone has at least ten counts. CDR3 residues: CASSSTGNTGELFF. The sequenced part of the CDR3 DNA is TGTGCCAGTAGTTCGACAGGGAACACCGGGGAG. The chain employs TRBV19 and TRBJ2-2; a weak D match, TRBD1 (6 bases). The read falls 3 residues short of the CDR3 end, and the missing part is taken from the germline J gene. The CDR3 is 14 residues long. The germline gives CDR1 LNHDA, CDR2 SQIVND (reference sequence). V dropped 5 bases and J dropped 1 base, with 8 bases sitting between them.

This clone was picked up many times. The CDR3 end lies 3 residues beyond the end of the read and is filled in from the germline J gene. The chain links TRBV30 to TRBJ2-7; D may be TRBD1 (5 bases). V lost 1 base, J lost 2 bases, and 15 bases lay in between. This CDR3 has 15 amino acids. The germline V gene has CDR1 GTSNPN and CDR2 SVGIG (reference sequence). The CDR3 DNA, read in part, is TGTGCCTGGAGTGAAGGTCCAGGGTCAACCTACGAG. Its protein product is CAWSEGPGSTYE. In full, the CDR3 reads CAWSEGPGSTYEQYF.

This clone appeared many times. The read is 3 residues too short to cover the CDR3 end, so that end is filled in from the germline J gene. The rearrangement uses TRBV19 and TRBJ2-5, with 10 bases identical to TRBD2. V lost 3 bases to trimming and J lost 1 base; unmatched junction nucleotides: 2. CDR1 is LNHDA and CDR2 is SQIVND in the germline V gene (reference sequence). The length of the CDR3 is 15 residues. This CDR3 reads CASSILAGAQETQYF. The part of the CDR3 DNA that was read is TGTGCCAGTAGTATTCTAGCGGGGGCCCAAGAGACC.

A word on this clone: From the germline J gene comes the end of the CDR3, since the read stops 3 residues before it. The V gene is TRBV10-3, the J gene TRBJ2-5; 8 bases match TRBD2. The germline V gene encodes CDR1 ENHRY and CDR2 SYGVKD. The CDR3 is 17 amino acids. Trimming took 3 bases from V and 3 from J; bases not matched to a gene: 12. CDR3 DNA, as far as it was read: TGTGCCATCAGTGATATATCGGGTCTAGCGGGCGAAGAGACC. It codes for CAISDISGLAGEET. The entire CDR3 sequence reads CAISDISGLAGEETQYF.

Points on this clone: The sequence runs out 3 residues before the end of the CDR3; the remainder is reconstructed from the germline J gene. The chain employs TRBV20-1 and TRBJ2-3; tentatively, D is TRBD1 (5 bases). The CDR3 consists of 14 residues. Germline values: CDR1 DFQATT, CDR2 SNEGSKA (reference sequence). CDR3 DNA, as far as it was read: TGCAGTGCTAGGCCGCAGGGTGTAGGTGAGACG. Amino acid sequence: CSARPQGVGET. The entire CDR3 protein is CSARPQGVGETQYF.

This clone was found many times. The observed sequence ends 3 residues before the CDR3 terminus, with the missing tail filled in from the germline J gene. The chain carries TRBV7-8 and TRBJ2-1; maybe TRBD1 (8 bases). CDR3 size: 15 residues. Between the trimmed V and J ends, which lost 5 bases and 9 bases, there was a span of 20 bases. Germline V lookup: CDR1 SGHVS, CDR2 FQNEAQ. Here the CDR3 reads CASSLRTRQGPEQFF. Incomplete CDR3 DNA: TGTGCCAGCAGCCTGCGGACTAGACAGGGGCCTGAG.

This clone was seen many times. The read terminates 3 residues before the CDR3 end, so the remaining end is supplied by the germline J gene. The chain employs TRBV18 and TRBJ2-3, with 11 bases that match TRBD2. The CDR3 loop spans 16 amino acids. Germline V gene sequence: CDR1 KGHSH, CDR2 LQKENI. V was clipped by 3 bases and J by 1 base; unmatched bases: 3. The sequenced part of the CDR3 DNA is TGTGCCAGCTCACCGACTAGCGGGGTCCGCACAGATACG. Translating gives CASSPTSGVRTDT. The full CDR3 protein is CASSPTSGVRTDTQYF.

This clone was recorded many times. The read terminates 3 residues before the CDR3 end, so the remaining end is supplied by the germline J gene. The rearrangement joins TRBV5-1 to TRBJ1-5; the D gene is possibly TRBD1 (6 bases). The ends were cut back, 1 base at V and 3 bases at J, with 11 bases in the middle. Per the germline V gene, CDR1 is SGHRS and CDR2 is YFSETQ. The CDR3 is 15 amino acids. Incomplete CDR3 DNA: TGCGCCAGCAGCTTGACAGGGACCTCCAATCAGCCC. Amino acids: CASSLTGTSNQP. The entire CDR3 sequence reads CASSLTGTSNQPQHF.

This clone was counted a few times. This may arise from a read error, as a much more abundant clone is one base away. CDR3 region: CASSFLASGQETQYF. The CDR3 DNA, read in part, is TGTGCCAGCAGCTTTTTGGCTAGCGGACAAGAGACG. The chain uses TRBV7-7 and TRBJ2-3; 7 bases map to TRBD2. Read data end 3 residues before the CDR3 end; the end is taken from the germline J gene. The CDR3 spans 15 residues. Germline V gives CDR1 SSHAT, CDR2 FNYEAQ (reference sequence).

The sample holds many counts of this clone. The read ends 3 residues shy of where the CDR3 ends; the end is completed using the germline J gene. The chain joins TRBV20-1 to TRBJ1-1; perhaps TRBD1 as D (5 bases). The ends were cut back, 6 bases at V and 1 base at J, with 12 bases in the middle. Germline V CDR1 and CDR2: DFQATT, SNEGSKA (reference sequence). The CDR3 is 13 residues long. Here the CDR3 reads CSAGRGANTEAFF. CDR3 DNA, as far as it was read: TGCAGTGCCGGAAGAGGGGCGAACACTGAA.

This clone was detected only a few times. The sequenced fragment ends 3 residues before the CDR3 boundary, so the rest is inferred from the germline J gene. The chain uses TRBV30 and TRBJ2-3; a weak D match, TRBD1 (5 bases). Germline CDR1 reads GTSNPN; CDR2 reads SVGIG (reference sequence). The CDR3 loop spans 15 amino acids. CDR3 DNA (partial): TGTGCCTGGAGTGTAGGGGTCCTCAGCAATCAGCCG. It is translated as CAWSVGVLSNQP. The whole CDR3 protein is CAWSVGVLSNQPQYF. The full variable domain, its missing parts supplied by reference TRBV30 and TRBJ2-3, is SQTIHQWPATLVQPVGSPLSLECTVEGTSNPNLYWYRQAAGRGLQLLFYSVGIGQISSEVPQNLSASRPQDRQFILSSKKLLLSDSGFYLCAWSVGVLSNQPQYFGPGTRLTVL.

This clone was seen ten or more times. With the read ending 3 residues before the CDR3 end, the germline J gene is used to fill in that end. The rearrangement uses TRBV20-1 and TRBJ1-1; a possible D gene is TRBD1 (6 bases). V lost 3 bases and J 1 base, leaving 12 bases between the germline ends. Per the germline V gene, CDR1 is DFQATT and CDR2 is SNEGSKA (reference sequence). This CDR3 region has 14 residues. The CDR3: CSARGHHTNTEAFF. The CDR3 DNA, read in part, is TGCAGTGCTAGGGGACACCATACGAACACTGAA.

As to this clone: The CDR3 goes on 3 residues after the read ends, and that part is filled in from the germline J gene. The chain uses TRBV18 and TRBJ1-1; maybe TRBD1 (5 bases). Trimming took off 0 bases at V and 4 bases at J, with 12 bases between the two ends. Germline CDR1 and CDR2: KGHSH and LQKENI. The CDR3 contains 15 residues. Here the CDR3 reads CASSPPSTASTEAFF. The DNA read from the CDR3 is TGTGCCAGCTCACCACCGTCGACAGCGAGCACTGAA.

This clone came up many times. The CDR3 is cut off 3 residues early in the read; its end comes from the germline J gene. The J gene is TRBJ2-7, the V gene TRBV7-9; D may be TRBD2 (5 bases). CDR3 length: 13 amino acids. Trimming took 5 bases from V and 4 from J, leaving 12 bases between them. The germline gives CDR1 SEHNR, CDR2 FQNEAQ (reference sequence). The CDR3 loop is CASSAGLDYEQYF. The CDR3 DNA, read in part, is TGTGCCAGCAGCGCCGGACTGGATTACGAG.